The entry that follows covers one TCR beta chain sequence. This entry belongs to a study of blood T cell repertoires in COVID-19. Study details: T cells, B-cell-depleted T cells, or PBMCs provided the cDNA or gDNA that served as material.

The age range of participants was about 18 to 100 years, with residence in some 25 US areas. Which cohort a participant joined came from the clinical history participants gave. Produced via immunoSEQ multiplex PCR; TCRdb's table is partial and in-frame only. The sample holds about 400,000 clones, roughly 90% seen once. J was trimmed by 1 base and V by 5 bases; bases with no gene match: 6. From germline, CDR1 is GTSNPN and CDR2 SVGIG (reference sequence). This CDR3 contains 15 residues. The sample comprised PBMCs or T cells enriched from blood (not recorded which). The sequence was collected from a woman in her forties with acute COVID-19. This chain links TRBV30 with TRBJ1-1; 11 bases are a match to TRBD1. The CDR3 is CAWGTGGWSNTEAFF. Written as DNA, the CDR3 is TGTGCCTGGGGGACAGGGGGTTGGTCGAACACTGAAGCTTTCTTT.